One and the same sample provided the 27 T cell receptor beta chains below, sequenced in a study of T-cell reconstitution after alpha-beta-depleted transplantation in children. Unique molecular identifiers were built into the TCRbeta library. Via MiXCR, TCRdb re-called the PCR reads, giving one row per CDR3 protein. The repertoire includes approximately 520,000 distinct CDR3 sequences, approximately 29% of them detected once, and approximately 2.3% sits in the top ten. The sequences come from PBMCs from the stem cell graft donor, collected from the stem cell graft. The receptors here all came from a human donor who donated a stem cell graft to a child with aplastic anemia.

This clonotype was counted at least ten times. This chain uses TRBV6-6 with TRBJ2-1; D not certain. The CDR3 length is 10 residues. The germline V gene encodes CDR1 MNHNY and CDR2 SVGAGI (reference sequence). V shed 2 bases and J shed 7 bases, with 0 bases lying between them. CDR3 sequence (DNA): TGTGCCAGCAGTTACAATGAGCAGTTCTTC. Encoded protein: CASSYNEQFF.

This clonotype was recorded once. The rearrangement links TRBV5-1 to TRBJ2-3; TRBD2 is a possible D gene (6 bases). CDR3 length equals 17 residues. With 4 bases removed from V and 6 bases from J, the gap between germline ends came to 24 bases. Germline V gene data show CDR1 as SGHRS and CDR2 as YFSETQ. CDR3 nucleotide sequence: TGCGCCAGCAGCAAATTAGCCGGGACTGCCATCTCGGATACGCAGTATTTT. Translated, it gives CASSKLAGTAISDTQYF.

The chain has TRBV4-2 and TRBJ1-2, with D perhaps matching TRBD1 (5 bases). The ends were cut back, 1 base at V and 4 bases at J, with 10 bases in the middle. CDR1 and CDR2 (germline): LGHNA, YNFKEQ. This CDR3 comprises 14 residues. CDR3 bases: TGTGCCAGCAGCCAAGGCAATGGGGCCTATGGCTACACCTTC. It encodes CASSQGNGAYGYTF.

The sample holds a few counts of this clonotype. This chain uses TRBV7-2 with TRBJ2-1; D could derive from TRBD1 or TRBD2 (5 bases each). CDR1 SGHTA and CDR2 FQGNSA come from the germline V gene. The ends were cut back, 5 bases at V and 5 bases at J, with 19 bases in the middle. The CDR3 runs 16 residues. The CDR3 loop reads CASSPVGTRGNNEQFF. The CDR3 region has the DNA TGTGCCAGCAGCCCCGTTGGGACGAGAGGTAACAATGAGCAGTTCTTC.

This clonotype came up a few times. The chain recombines TRBV29-1 with TRBJ2-2, with TRBD1 matching 7 bases. The germline V gene encodes CDR1 SQVTM and CDR2 ANQGSEA. The CDR3 is made up of 16 amino acids. Losses at the gene ends were 4 bases for V and 1 base for J; bases not matched to a gene: 9. CDR3 amino acids: CSVAGTATGNTGELFF. Here the CDR3 DNA reads TGCAGCGTTGCTGGGACAGCAACAGGGAACACCGGGGAGCTGTTTTTT.

The chain links TRBV9 to TRBJ2-5, with D perhaps being TRBD1 or TRBD2 (5 bases each). The CDR3 is 15 residues long. With 0 bases removed from V and 4 bases from J, the gap between germline ends came to 13 bases. Per the germline V gene, CDR1 is SGDLS and CDR2 is YYNGEE. CDR3 DNA sequence: TGTGCCAGCAGCGTAGGAGGGGTGAACGCAGAGACCCAGTACTTC. This translates into CASSVGGVNAETQYF.

The chain employs TRBV4-3 and TRBJ2-3, with 9 nucleotides matching TRBD1. This CDR3 contains 16 residues. Germline V lookup: CDR1 LGHNA, CDR2 YSLEER. The ends lost 5 bases at V and 4 bases at J; junction bases unmatched: 10. CDR3 DNA sequence: TGCGCCAGCAGCGCACAGGGGGCGGGTAGCTCAGATACGCAGTATTTT. Its protein is CASSAQGAGSSDTQYF.

A few counts support this clonotype. CDR3 DNA: TGTGCCATCATGGAAGCGGGAGACGGTGCTGAGCAGTTCTTC. Translated: CAIMEAGDGAEQFF. This chain connects TRBV10-3 to TRBJ2-1; 8 bases are a match to TRBD2. CDR1 and CDR2 from the germline V gene are ENHRY and SYGVKD. The CDR3 extends over 14 amino acids. V dropped 7 bases and J dropped 9; count of bases not matched to a gene: 11.

This clonotype has just a few counts. This chain links TRBV15 with TRBJ2-3; 15 bases are shared with TRBD2. The CDR3 has 17 residues. Germline lookup yields CDR1 LNHNV and CDR2 YYDKDF (reference sequence). V was clipped by 3 bases and J by 5 bases; unmatched bases: 6. As DNA, the CDR3 is TGTGCCACCAGCAGGGAGGGACTAGCGGGAGGCGAAGATACGCAGTATTTT. This translates into CATSREGLAGGEDTQYF.

The chain is built from TRBV7-6 and TRBJ1-2, with 7 bases that match TRBD1. Germline assignment: CDR1 SGHVS and CDR2 FNYEAQ. V lost 5 bases and J lost 8; bases outside the gene matches: 14. The CDR3 spans 15 residues. The chain's CDR3 is CASSPQAGQLGGYTF. DNA of the CDR3: TGTGCCAGCAGCCCCCAAGCGGGACAGTTGGGAGGCTACACCTTC.

The chain combines TRBV7-2 with TRBJ2-3; D not certain. Trimming left V 1 base short and J 0 bases short, with 5 bases between. This CDR3 has 14 residues. Germline V gene data show CDR1 as SGHTA and CDR2 as FQGNSA. This chain's CDR3 is CASSLDYSTDTQYF. Written as DNA, the CDR3 is TGTGCCAGCAGCTTAGATTATAGCACAGATACGCAGTATTTT.

This chain joins TRBV12-3 or TRBV12-4 and TRBJ1-1; 7 bases are a match to TRBD1. The CDR3 runs 13 residues. The V and J ends lost 6 bases and 10 bases, in that order; junction bases with no gene match: 11. CDR3 nucleotide sequence: TGTGCCAGCAGCCCTTTTGAGGGGGCCACAGCTTTCTTT. This sequence encodes CASSPFEGATAFF.

J is TRBJ2-7 and V is TRBV18; D gene uncertain. Germline CDR1 and CDR2: KGHSH and LQKENI. V gave up 1 base and J gave up 3 bases, with 7 bases separating them. This CDR3 region has 13 residues. The CDR3 protein is CASSPQSSYEQYV. The CDR3 DNA reads as TGTGCCAGCTCACCACAGAGCAGCTACGAGCAGTACGTC.

The chain employs TRBV10-3 and TRBJ2-5; 10 bases line up with TRBD1. Germline CDR1 reads ENHRY; CDR2 reads SYGVKD. Trimming cost V 4 bases and J 1 base; bases outside gene matches: 3. The CDR3 has 15 residues. The CDR3 loop reads CAISGQGASQETQYF. Written as DNA, the CDR3 is TGTGCCATCAGTGGACAGGGGGCCTCCCAAGAGACCCAGTACTTC.

This clonotype has more than one count but fewer than ten. The CDR3 DNA reads TGTGCCAGTAGTATAGCTAGCGGGTCCTACAATGAGCAGTTCTTC. Protein: CASSIASGSYNEQFF. The chain has TRBV19 and TRBJ2-1; TRBD2 matches at 8 bases. CDR3 length equals 15 residues. V trimming: 1 base; J trimming: 1 base; junction bases outside the gene matches: 0. Germline lookup yields CDR1 LNHDA and CDR2 SQIVND (reference sequence). Looking up the rest from reference TRBV19 and TRBJ2-1 gives the full variable domain: DGGITQSPKYLFRKEGQNVTLSCEQNLNHDAMYWYRQDPGQGLRLIYYSQIVNDFQKGDIAEGYSVSREKKESFPLTVTSAQKNPTAFYLCASSIASGSYNEQFFGPGTRLTVL.

This clonotype was counted a few times. The chain couples TRBV6-2 or TRBV6-3 to TRBJ2-1; D gene ambiguous. The CDR3 consists of 12 residues. Germline CDR1 and CDR2: MNHEY and SVGEGT. Trimming pared 2 bases from V and 9 bases from J, leaving 8 bases between. The CDR3 loop reads CASSYPYTEQFF. CDR3 sequence (DNA): TGTGCCAGCAGTTACCCGTATACTGAGCAGTTCTTC.

In its sample, this clonotype was seen many times. The rearrangement uses TRBV20-1 and TRBJ1-1, with D uncertain. The CDR3 has 16 residues. Trimming left V 0 bases short and J 0 bases short, with 14 bases between. The germline CDR1 and CDR2 sequences are DFQATT and SNEGSKA (reference sequence). The CDR3 nucleotides are TGCAGTGCTAGAGAGGGTTCGGGCCAAATGAACACTGAAGCTTTCTTT. This codes for CSAREGSGQMNTEAFF.

This clonotype was counted only a few times. The CDR3 sequence is CATRDAYNGDNEQFF. As DNA, the CDR3 is TGTGCCACACGGGACGCCTACAATGGGGACAATGAGCAGTTCTTC. This chain uses TRBV15 with TRBJ2-1; the D call may be TRBD1 or TRBD2 (5 bases each). Per germline, CDR1 LNHNV and CDR2 YYDKDF (reference sequence). There are 15 residues in the CDR3. The V end was cut by 9 bases, the J end by 5 bases, with 20 bases between.

The gene calls are TRBV20-1 and TRBJ1-1; the D gene is possibly TRBD1 (6 bases). Germline values: CDR1 DFQATT, CDR2 SNEGSKA (reference sequence). The CDR3 is 14 amino acids. Trimming took 1 base from V and 1 from J, leaving 10 bases between them. DNA of the CDR3: TGCAGTGCTAGAGTGGGGGGCGGGAACACTGAAGCTTTCTTT. It specifies CSARVGGGNTEAFF.

V is TRBV20-1 and J is TRBJ1-1, with 11 bases aligning to TRBD1. The trim removed 3 bases at V and 1 base at J, leaving 13 bases unmatched. Germline V lookup: CDR1 DFQATT, CDR2 SNEGSKA (reference sequence). The CDR3 is 18 amino acids. In DNA form, the CDR3 reads TGCAGTGCTAGGTCATACTGGGACAGGGGGATAGGGAACACTGAAGCTTTCTTT. As protein: CSARSYWDRGIGNTEAFF.

The chain combines TRBV5-6 with TRBJ2-5; D possibly corresponds to TRBD1 (5 bases). CDR1 is SGHDT, CDR2 YYEEEE, per germline. Between the trimmed V and J ends, which lost 1 base and 5 bases, there was a span of 12 bases. CDR3 length equals 14 residues. In DNA, the CDR3 is TGTGCCAGCAGCTTGTGGGGCTCGGTGGAGACCCAGTACTTC. It is translated as CASSLWGSVETQYF.

This clonotype was detected a few times. V gene TRBV20-1 combines with J gene TRBJ1-1; D possibly corresponds to TRBD1 (5 bases). CDR3 length: 15 residues. Looked up from germline, CDR1 is DFQATT and CDR2 is SNEGSKA (reference sequence). Trimming left V 0 bases short and J 2 bases short, with 13 bases between. Here the CDR3 reads CSARDSRQPNTEAFF. CDR3 sequence (DNA): TGCAGTGCTAGAGACTCTCGACAGCCTAACACTGAAGCTTTCTTT.

The V gene is TRBV29-1, the J gene TRBJ2-7; possibly TRBD1 for D (5 bases). V was pared by 4 bases and J by 6 bases, with 16 bases between. CDR1 SQVTM and CDR2 ANQGSEA come from the germline V gene. The CDR3 consists of 13 residues. The CDR3 nucleotides read TGCAGCGTTGGTATTGACAGTCCCTCCGAGCAGTACTTC. Translated: CSVGIDSPSEQYF.

V and J are TRBV7-9 and TRBJ2-4; D is ambiguous. Germline CDR1 SEHNR, CDR2 FQNEAQ (reference sequence). This CDR3 has 16 residues. The V end was cut by 4 bases, the J end by 0 bases, with 13 bases between. The CDR3 protein is CASSSGPALAKNIQYF. Written as DNA, the CDR3 is TGTGCCAGCAGCTCCGGCCCCGCGCTAGCCAAAAACATTCAGTACTTC. Using reference TRBV7-9 and TRBJ2-4 for the parts outside the CDR3, the full variable domain is DTGVSQNPRHKITKRGQNVTFRCDPISEHNRLYWYRQTLGQGPEFLTYFQNEAQLEKSRLLSDRFSAERPKGSFSTLEIQRTEQGDSAMYLCASSSGPALAKNIQYFGAGTRLSVL.

This clonotype was counted at least ten times. The CDR3: CSATPTYPEQFF. Here the CDR3 DNA reads TGCAGTGCTACCCCGACCTATCCTGAGCAGTTCTTC. The chain recombines TRBV20-1 with TRBJ2-1; D gene unclear. The CDR3 totals 12 residues. V was trimmed by 4 bases and J by 9 bases, leaving 13 bases between them. Germline CDR1 DFQATT, CDR2 SNEGSKA (reference sequence).

This clonotype was found many times. This chain connects TRBV7-2 to TRBJ2-4; possibly TRBD1 for D (5 bases). Germline V gene data show CDR1 as SGHTA and CDR2 as FQGNSA. This CDR3 has 16 amino acids. The V end was cut by 1 base, the J end by 1 base, with 11 bases between. The CDR3 here is CASSLDVRVAKNIQYF. For the CDR3, the DNA is TGTGCCAGCAGCTTAGATGTCAGGGTGGCCAAAAACATTCAGTACTTC.

This sequence joins TRBV4-2 and TRBJ2-5; D gene uncertain. The CDR3 is 15 residues long. V was clipped by 1 base and J by 9 bases, with 18 bases between them. The germline CDR1 and CDR2 sequences are LGHNA and YNFKEQ. The CDR3 is CASSQVGASPRAQYF. The CDR3 DNA follows: TGTGCCAGCAGCCAAGTAGGTGCCTCCCCAAGGGCCCAGTACTTC.